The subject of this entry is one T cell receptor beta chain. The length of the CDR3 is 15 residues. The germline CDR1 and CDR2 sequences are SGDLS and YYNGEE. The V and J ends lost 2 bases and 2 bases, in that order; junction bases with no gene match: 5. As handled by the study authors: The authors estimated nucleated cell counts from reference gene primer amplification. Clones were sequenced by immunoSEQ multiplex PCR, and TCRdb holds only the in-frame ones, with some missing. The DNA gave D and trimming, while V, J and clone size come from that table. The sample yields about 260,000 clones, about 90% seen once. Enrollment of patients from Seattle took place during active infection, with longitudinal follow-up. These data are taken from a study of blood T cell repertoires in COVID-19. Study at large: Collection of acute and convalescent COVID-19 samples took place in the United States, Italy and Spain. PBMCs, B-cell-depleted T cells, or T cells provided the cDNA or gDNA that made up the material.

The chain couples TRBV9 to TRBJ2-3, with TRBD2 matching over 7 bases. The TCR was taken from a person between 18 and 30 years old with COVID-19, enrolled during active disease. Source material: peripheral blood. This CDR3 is CASSVGAGNTDTQYF. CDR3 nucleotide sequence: TGTGCCAGCAGCGTCGGAGCGGGGAACACAGATACGCAGTATTTT.